This T cell receptor beta chain is from a study of blood T cell repertoires in COVID-19. Study processing details: The assay estimated nucleated cells by amplifying reference gene primers. Profiled with immunoSEQ multiplex PCR; TCRdb holds only in-frame clones, not every one. V, J and clone size reflect that table, while D and trimming were determined from the DNA. The profile shows approximately 62,000 clones, 76% of them singletons. This clone turned up a few times. V dropped 4 bases and J dropped 0; count of bases not matched to a gene: 5. The V gene's germline CDR1 is SGHNT and CDR2 YYREEE (reference sequence). The CDR3 spans 16 residues.

The chain combines TRBV5-4 with TRBJ1-4, with 8 positions matching TRBD1. This TCR came from a woman aged 45-60 years with active or convalescent COVID-19. Sample: peripheral blood. The DNA of the CDR3 is TGTGCCAGCAGCGTGGACAGGGCCACAACTAATGAAAAACTGTTTTTT. Its translation: CASSVDRATTNEKLFF.